This T cell receptor beta chain was sequenced for a study of Graves' ophthalmopathy and Graves' hyperthyroidism. V lost 7 bases and J lost 1; bases outside the gene matches: 11. The length of the CDR3 is 16 residues. Per the germline V gene, CDR1 is MNHNS and CDR2 is SASEGT. In this sample, this clonotype turned up many times. The authors defined stable hyperthyroidism as no ophthalmopathy within 18 months of follow-up. As diagnostic evidence, clinical symptoms, serum thyroxine, TRAb, thyroid ultrasound and orbital computed tomography were relied upon. Amplified material comprised TCR beta CDR3 regions derived from RNA transcripts. A first-round RT-PCR used HTBI primers, followed by a second-round multiplex PCR. TCRdb processed the multiplex PCR reads anew with MiXCR; each CDR3 protein has one entry. Seen here are roughly 400,000 distinct CDR3 sequences, about 16% observed once, and the top ten hold approximately 7%.

This rearrangement joins TRBV6-1 to TRBJ1-1, with TRBD1 matching 8 bases. This clonotype originated in a woman aged 18-29 years with stable Graves' hyperthyroidism. The sequencing sample was made of peripheral blood. CDR3 DNA sequence: TGTGCCAGCACCAGATTGACAGGGGTGGCGAACACTGAAGCTTTCTTT. Residues: CASTRLTGVANTEAFF.